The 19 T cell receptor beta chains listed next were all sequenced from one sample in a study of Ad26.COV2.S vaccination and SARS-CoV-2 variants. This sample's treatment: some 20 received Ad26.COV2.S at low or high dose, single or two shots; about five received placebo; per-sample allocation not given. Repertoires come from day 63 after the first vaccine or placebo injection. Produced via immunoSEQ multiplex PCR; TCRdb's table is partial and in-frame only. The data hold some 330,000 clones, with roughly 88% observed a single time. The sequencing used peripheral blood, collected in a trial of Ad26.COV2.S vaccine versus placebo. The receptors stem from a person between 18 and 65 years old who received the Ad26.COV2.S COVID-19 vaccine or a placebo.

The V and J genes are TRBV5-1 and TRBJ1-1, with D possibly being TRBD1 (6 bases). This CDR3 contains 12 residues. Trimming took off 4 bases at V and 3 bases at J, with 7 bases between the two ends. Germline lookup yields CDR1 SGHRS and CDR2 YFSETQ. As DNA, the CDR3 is TGCGCCAGCAGCGGGACATACACTGAAGCTTTCTTT. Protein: CASSGTYTEAFF.

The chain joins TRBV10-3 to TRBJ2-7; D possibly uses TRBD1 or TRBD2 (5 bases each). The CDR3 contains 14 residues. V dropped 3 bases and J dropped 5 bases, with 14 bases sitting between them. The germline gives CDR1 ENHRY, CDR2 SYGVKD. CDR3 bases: TGTGCCATCAGTGACCTTCAGGGAGCCAACGAGCAGTACGTC. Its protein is CAISDLQGANEQYV.

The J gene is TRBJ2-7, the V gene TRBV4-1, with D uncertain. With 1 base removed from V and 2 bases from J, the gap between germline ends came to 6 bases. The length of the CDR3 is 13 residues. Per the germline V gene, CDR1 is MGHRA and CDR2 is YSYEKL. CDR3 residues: CASSQADAYEQYF. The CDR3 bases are TGCGCCAGCAGCCAAGCTGATGCCTACGAGCAGTACTTC.

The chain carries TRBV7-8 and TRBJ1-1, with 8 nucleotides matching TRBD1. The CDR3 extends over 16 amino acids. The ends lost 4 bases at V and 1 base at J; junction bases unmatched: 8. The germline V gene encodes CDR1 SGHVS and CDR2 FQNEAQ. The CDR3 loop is CASSSRGPRGNTEAFF. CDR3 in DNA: TGTGCCAGCAGCTCCAGGGGGCCGAGAGGGAACACTGAAGCTTTCTTT.

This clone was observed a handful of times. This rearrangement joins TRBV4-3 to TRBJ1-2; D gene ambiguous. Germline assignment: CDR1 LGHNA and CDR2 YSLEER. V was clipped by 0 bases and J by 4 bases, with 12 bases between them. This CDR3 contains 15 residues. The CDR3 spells CASSQDGLQPYGYTF. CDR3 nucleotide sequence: TGCGCCAGCAGCCAAGATGGACTCCAGCCCTATGGCTACACCTTC.

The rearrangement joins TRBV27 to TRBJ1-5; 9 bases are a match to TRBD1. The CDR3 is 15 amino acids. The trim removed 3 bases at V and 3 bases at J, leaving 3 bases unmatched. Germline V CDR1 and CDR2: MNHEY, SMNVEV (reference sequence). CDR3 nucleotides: TGTGCCAGCAGTTTGGGGGACAGGGCCAATCAGCCCCAGCATTTT. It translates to CASSLGDRANQPQHF.

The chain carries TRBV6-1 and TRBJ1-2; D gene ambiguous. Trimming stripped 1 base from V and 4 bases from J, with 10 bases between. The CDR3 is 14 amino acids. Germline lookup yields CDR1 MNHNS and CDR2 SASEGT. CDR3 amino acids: CASSEDDPRYGYTF. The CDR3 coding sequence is TGTGCCAGCAGTGAAGACGACCCTCGCTATGGCTACACCTTC.

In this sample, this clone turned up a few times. In DNA form, the CDR3 reads TGTGCCAGCAGAAAGGGGACAGGGGGAATTCAGTACTTC. Its protein product is CASRKGTGGIQYF. The chain joins TRBV6-5 to TRBJ2-4; 11 bases fit TRBD1. The J segment lost 10 bases and the V segment lost 6 bases, leaving 5 bases of the junction unmatched. This CDR3 has 13 amino acids. Germline V gives CDR1 MNHEY, CDR2 SVGAGI.

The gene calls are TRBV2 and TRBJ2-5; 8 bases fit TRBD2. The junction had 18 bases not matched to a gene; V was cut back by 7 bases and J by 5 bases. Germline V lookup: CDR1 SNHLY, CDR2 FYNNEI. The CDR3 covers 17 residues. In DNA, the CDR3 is TGTGCCAGCAAATCCCCCGGGACTAGGGGATACGGGGAGACCCAGTACTTC. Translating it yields CASKSPGTRGYGETQYF.

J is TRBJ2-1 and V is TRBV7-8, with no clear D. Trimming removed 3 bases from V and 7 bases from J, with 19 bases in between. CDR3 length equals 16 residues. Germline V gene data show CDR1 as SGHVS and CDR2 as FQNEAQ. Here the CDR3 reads CASSLTSSAGANEQFF. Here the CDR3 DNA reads TGTGCCAGCAGCTTGACGAGCAGCGCAGGCGCTAATGAGCAGTTCTTC.

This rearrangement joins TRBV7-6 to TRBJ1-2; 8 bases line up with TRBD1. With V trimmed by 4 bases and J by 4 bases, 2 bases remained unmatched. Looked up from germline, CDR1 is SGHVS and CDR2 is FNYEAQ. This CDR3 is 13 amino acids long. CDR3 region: CASSSGGGYGYTF. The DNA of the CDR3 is TGTGCCAGCAGCTCAGGGGGCGGCTATGGCTACACCTTC.

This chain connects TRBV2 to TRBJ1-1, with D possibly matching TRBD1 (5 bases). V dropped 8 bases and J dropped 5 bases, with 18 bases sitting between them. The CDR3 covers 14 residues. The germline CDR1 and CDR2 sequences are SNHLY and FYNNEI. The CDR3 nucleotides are TGTGCCAGCTCCAACCAGGGAGGGTGGACTGAAGCTTTCTTT. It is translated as CASSNQGGWTEAFF.

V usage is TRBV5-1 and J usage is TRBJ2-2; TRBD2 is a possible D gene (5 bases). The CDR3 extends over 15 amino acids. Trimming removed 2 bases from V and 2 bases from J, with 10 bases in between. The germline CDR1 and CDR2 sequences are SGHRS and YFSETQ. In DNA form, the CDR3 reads TGCGCCAGCAGCTTCGGACTCCCAAACACCGGGGAGCTGTTTTTT. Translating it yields CASSFGLPNTGELFF. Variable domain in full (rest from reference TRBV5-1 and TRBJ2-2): KAGVTQTPRYLIKTRGQQVTLSCSPISGHRSVSWYQQTPGQGLQFLFEYFSETQRNKGNFPGRFSGRQFSNSRSEMNVSTLELGDSALYLCASSFGLPNTGELFFGEGSRLTVL.

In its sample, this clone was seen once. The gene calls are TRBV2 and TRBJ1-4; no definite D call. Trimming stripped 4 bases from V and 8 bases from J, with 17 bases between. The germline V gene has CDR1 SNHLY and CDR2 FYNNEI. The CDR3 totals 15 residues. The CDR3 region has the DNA TGTGCCAGCAGTGGGTCGAAGGACTTCGGAGAAAAACTGTTTTTT. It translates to CASSGSKDFGEKLFF.

The CDR3 sequence is CASSEGVLGKLFF. Written as DNA, the CDR3 is TGTGCCAGCAGTGAGGGGGTCCTCGGGAAACTGTTTTTT. The chain employs TRBV2 and TRBJ1-4; D may be TRBD1 (5 bases). The length of the CDR3 is 13 residues. V dropped 3 bases and J dropped 11 bases, with 13 bases sitting between them. Germline V CDR1 and CDR2: SNHLY, FYNNEI.

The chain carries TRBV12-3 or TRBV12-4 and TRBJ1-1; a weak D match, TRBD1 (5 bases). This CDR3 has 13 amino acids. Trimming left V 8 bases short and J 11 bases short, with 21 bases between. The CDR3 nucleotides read TGTGCCAGCCGGCCGGGACCTTTAATGGTGGCTTTCTTT. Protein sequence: CASRPGPLMVAFF.

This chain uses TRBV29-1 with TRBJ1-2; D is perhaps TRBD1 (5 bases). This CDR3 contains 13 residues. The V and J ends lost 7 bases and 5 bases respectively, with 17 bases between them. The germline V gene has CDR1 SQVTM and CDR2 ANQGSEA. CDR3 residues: CSAVEGPTYGYTF. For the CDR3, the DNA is TGCAGCGCGGTTGAGGGACCTACTTATGGCTACACCTTC.

The CDR3 DNA is TGTGCCAGCAGTTTTGGCCGCGGGGAAGCTTTCTTT. This encodes CASSFGRGEAFF. This chain uses TRBV27 with TRBJ1-1; the D is unclear. The ends were cut back, 3 bases at V and 8 bases at J, with 10 bases in the middle. CDR3 length: 12 amino acids. From germline, CDR1 is MNHEY and CDR2 SMNVEV (reference sequence).

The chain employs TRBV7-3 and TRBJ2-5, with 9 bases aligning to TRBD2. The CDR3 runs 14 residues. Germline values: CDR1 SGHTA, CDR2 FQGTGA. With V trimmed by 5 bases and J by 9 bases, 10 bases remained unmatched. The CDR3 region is CASSAVAGGYAQYF. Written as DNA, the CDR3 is TGTGCCAGCAGCGCAGTCGCGGGAGGGTATGCCCAGTACTTC.